One sample yielded the 28 T cell receptor beta chains listed below, sequenced in a study of human T cells and chemical hapten exposure. TCRdb itself ran the RACE reads through MiXCR, one entry per CDR3 protein. The sample holds about 360,000 distinct CDR3 sequences, around 4.8% seen once. Time point in this sample: patch test 1, 2 weeks after DPC sensitization. Treatment reported: therapeutic diphenylcyclopropenone sensitization with weekly scalp DPC. Sequencing was performed on whole blood, taken in connection with sensitization to the hapten diphenylcyclopropenone (DPC). The receptors originated from a woman in her forties or fifties with alopecia areata. Some clones in this sample may be carry-over from other donors' samples.

This chain links TRBV9 with TRBJ2-1; possibly TRBD1 or TRBD2 for D (5 bases each). This CDR3 comprises 16 residues. V lost 0 bases to trimming and J lost 2 bases, with 12 bases between them. Germline assignment: CDR1 SGDLS and CDR2 YYNGEE. The CDR3 sequence: CASSVEGRDPYNEQFF. The CDR3 DNA reads TGTGCCAGCAGCGTAGAAGGACGGGACCCCTACAATGAGCAGTTCTTC.

There are many counts of this clonotype. The CDR3 here is CASSWGNYEQFF. The CDR3 nucleotides are TGTGCCTCCTCCTGGGGGAATTATGAGCAGTTCTTC. V usage is TRBV12-3 or TRBV12-4 and J usage is TRBJ2-1; D possibly matches TRBD1 or TRBD2 (5 bases each). The CDR3 totals 12 residues. V was shortened by 11 bases and J by 8 bases, with 16 bases between the two germline ends.

This clonotype was seen repeatedly, ten times or more. The rearrangement links TRBV29-1 to TRBJ2-1; D may be TRBD2 (6 bases). This CDR3 is built from 13 residues. V dropped 3 bases and J dropped 8 bases, with 14 bases sitting between them. Germline CDR1 and CDR2: SQVTM and ANQGSEA. In DNA form, the CDR3 reads TGCAGCGTTGATCGCCCCAGGGAGGATGAGCAGTTCTTC. Residues: CSVDRPREDEQFF.

This clonotype was seen ten or more times. The rearrangement links TRBV4-3 to TRBJ2-5, with 8 bases aligning to TRBD1. Losses at the gene ends were 4 bases for V and 4 bases for J; bases not matched to a gene: 11. This CDR3 region has 16 residues. The germline V gene has CDR1 LGHNA and CDR2 YSLEER. Here the CDR3 reads CASSLDRGVLGETQYF. Here the CDR3 DNA reads TGCGCCAGCAGCCTCGACAGGGGAGTGTTAGGAGAGACCCAGTACTTC.

This clonotype was found many times. DNA for the CDR3: TGTGCCAGCAGTCCTCGACACGACTATGGCTACACCTTC. This encodes CASSPRHDYGYTF. V usage is TRBV12-3 or TRBV12-4 and J usage is TRBJ1-2; unclear D gene. Trimming took off 5 bases at V and 3 bases at J, with 10 bases between the two ends. The CDR3 is made up of 13 amino acids.

The sample holds many counts of this clonotype. J is TRBJ1-1 and V is TRBV6-1; D gene uncertain. The CDR3 is 11 residues long. V gave up 8 bases and J gave up 1 base, with 5 bases separating them. Germline values: CDR1 MNHNS, CDR2 SASEGT. The CDR3 region is CASGRNTEAFF. The CDR3 DNA reads as TGTGCCAGCGGGCGGAACACTGAAGCTTTCTTT.

This sequence joins TRBV7-3 and TRBJ2-3; 7 positions agree with TRBD2. V lost 9 bases to trimming and J lost 5 bases; unmatched junction nucleotides: 5. The CDR3 contains 12 residues. Germline CDR1 is SGHTA and CDR2 is FQGTGA. The CDR3 sequence: CASQGGGDTQYF. CDR3 bases: TGTGCCAGTCAGGGCGGGGGAGATACGCAGTATTTT.

At least ten counts were recorded for this clonotype. The chain has TRBV6-5 and TRBJ2-1; D gene unclear. Trimming took off 5 bases at V and 4 bases at J, with 9 bases between the two ends. This CDR3 has 13 residues. CDR1 is MNHEY, CDR2 SVGAGI, per germline. The CDR3 region has the DNA TGTGCCAGCAGTCTTCAGGCTTACAATGAGCAGTTCTTC. This translates into CASSLQAYNEQFF.

This clonotype was seen repeatedly, ten times or more. The V gene is TRBV29-1, the J gene TRBJ2-4; TRBD2 is a possible D gene (5 bases). Germline CDR1 reads SQVTM; CDR2 reads ANQGSEA. This CDR3 is 14 amino acids long. Between the trimmed V and J ends, which lost 7 bases and 1 base, there was a span of 14 bases. In nucleotides, the CDR3 is TGCAGCGGCCGGGATCCTGGGGCCAAAAACATTCAGTACTTC. The encoded protein is CSGRDPGAKNIQYF.

This clonotype was observed at least ten times. The chain couples TRBV25-1 to TRBJ1-6; D ambiguous. Germline CDR1 and CDR2: MGHDK and SYGVNS. Trimming shortened V by 1 base and J by 7 bases, and 14 bases separated the two germline ends. The CDR3 consists of 16 residues. The CDR3: CASSELGGLLNSPLHF. The CDR3 region has the DNA TGTGCCAGCAGTGAATTAGGAGGGCTACTGAATTCACCCCTCCACTTT.

This clonotype showed up many times. J is TRBJ1-1 and V is TRBV20-1, with D unresolved. The germline gives CDR1 DFQATT, CDR2 SNEGSKA (reference sequence). V lost 2 bases to trimming and J lost 1 base, with 11 bases between them. The CDR3 is 14 amino acids. The CDR3 DNA reads TGCAGTGCTAGATCCCGGGTCAAGAACACTGAAGCTTTCTTT. Translating gives CSARSRVKNTEAFF.

V gene TRBV20-1 combines with J gene TRBJ1-5, with D uncertain. Germline V lookup: CDR1 DFQATT, CDR2 SNEGSKA (reference sequence). The CDR3 is 17 amino acids. Trimming took 0 bases from V and 4 from J, leaving 19 bases between them. The CDR3 bases are TGCAGTGCTAGAGATCATCGGTTAGGGAGGAAGAATCAGCCCCAGCATTTT. This translates into CSARDHRLGRKNQPQHF.

This clonotype appeared a few times. This rearrangement joins TRBV4-2 to TRBJ2-1; D gene uncertain. The CDR3 runs to 14 residues. From germline, CDR1 is LGHNA and CDR2 YNFKEQ. V was cut by 4 bases and J by 6 bases, with 13 bases left in between. Here the CDR3 reads CASSPEAPSNEQFF. The CDR3 DNA reads TGTGCCAGCAGCCCCGAGGCGCCCAGCAATGAGCAGTTCTTC.

The chain joins TRBV12-3 or TRBV12-4 to TRBJ1-6, with D possibly being TRBD1 (5 bases). Trimming shortened V by 2 bases and J by 8 bases, and 10 bases separated the two germline ends. This CDR3 has 14 residues. The CDR3 region is CASSLPGSDSPLHF. In nucleotides, the CDR3 is TGTGCCAGCAGTTTACCAGGGAGTGATTCACCCCTCCACTTT.

V and J are TRBV6-5 and TRBJ2-2; a weak D match, TRBD2 (6 bases). The CDR3 covers 15 residues. V lost 7 bases, J lost 0 bases, and 12 bases lay in between. CDR1 and CDR2 (germline): MNHEY, SVGAGI. The CDR3 sequence is CASTTTSSNTGELFF. CDR3 nucleotides: TGTGCCAGCACTACGACTAGTTCGAACACCGGGGAGCTGTTTTTT.

This clonotype has just a few counts. This CDR3 is CASSPKAGNYGYTF. DNA for the CDR3: TGTGCCAGCTCCCCTAAGGCGGGTAACTATGGCTACACCTTC. This rearrangement joins TRBV18 to TRBJ1-2; D is undetermined. Germline values: CDR1 KGHSH, CDR2 LQKENI. The CDR3 is 14 amino acids. V was pared by 6 bases and J by 1 base, with 12 bases between.

In its sample, this clonotype was seen many times. V usage is TRBV6-5 and J usage is TRBJ2-1, with 9 bases that match TRBD2. V gave up 2 bases and J gave up 6 bases; unmatched junction bases: 5. The germline CDR1 and CDR2 sequences are MNHEY and SVGAGI. CDR3 length: 15 amino acids. CDR3 DNA: TGTGCCAGCAGTTACACGCCTAGCGGGGCCAATGAGCAGTTCTTC. Its protein product is CASSYTPSGANEQFF.

This clonotype was detected ten times or more. This chain links TRBV5-6 with TRBJ1-1, with 9 bases identical to TRBD1. Germline CDR1 reads SGHDT; CDR2 reads YYEEEE. This CDR3 is 14 amino acids long. Losses at the gene ends were 2 bases for V and 6 bases for J; bases not matched to a gene: 5. The CDR3 region has the DNA TGTGCCAGCAGCTTAGGGACAGGGAAGGCTGAAGCTTTCTTT. It is translated as CASSLGTGKAEAFF.

This clonotype was seen a few times. The chain links TRBV15 to TRBJ2-3, with D possibly TRBD2 on 5 matching bases. This CDR3 has 16 amino acids. Trimming took off 1 base at V and 3 bases at J, with 14 bases between the two ends. Germline assignment: CDR1 LNHNV and CDR2 YYDKDF (reference sequence). CDR3 nucleotides: TGTGCCACCAGCAGAGGCCGGGCAACGGGGACAGATACGCAGTATTTT. Translated: CATSRGRATGTDTQYF.

This clonotype came up many times. CDR3 loop: CASRGPTEKLFF. In DNA form, the CDR3 reads TGTGCCAGCAGAGGCCCCACGGAAAAACTGTTTTTT. The chain has TRBV7-8 and TRBJ1-4; unclear D gene. This CDR3 spans 12 amino acids. Germline V lookup: CDR1 SGHVS, CDR2 FQNEAQ. Trimming left V 6 bases short and J 8 bases short, with 10 bases between.

This clonotype was found many times. V and J are TRBV4-1 and TRBJ1-1; D not certain. The V end lost 1 base, the J end lost 5 bases, and 14 bases lay between the germline ends. From germline, CDR1 is MGHRA and CDR2 YSYEKL. The CDR3 covers 15 residues. As DNA, the CDR3 is TGCGCCAGCAGCCAAGTCAAGTCGGGCGGGACTGAAGCTTTCTTT. Residues: CASSQVKSGGTEAFF.

This clonotype occurred many times. CDR3 region: CASSRTSGASTDTQYF. The DNA for the CDR3 is TGTGCCAGCAGTCGAACTAGCGGGGCAAGCACAGATACGCAGTATTTT. The chain links TRBV6-2 or TRBV6-3 to TRBJ2-3, with 10 bases aligning to TRBD2. CDR3 length equals 16 residues. From germline, CDR1 is MNHEY and CDR2 SVGEGT. V shed 5 bases, J shed 0 bases, and the junction held 5 bases outside the gene matches.

The V and J genes are TRBV13 and TRBJ1-6; no clear D gene. CDR1 is PRHDT and CDR2 is FYEKMQ in the germline V gene (reference sequence). This CDR3 is built from 16 residues. The V gene lost 7 bases and the J gene lost 5 bases, with 18 bases spanning the gap. CDR3 region: CASTVWRRRDNSPLHF. The CDR3 DNA is TGTGCCAGCACGGTGTGGCGCCGGAGAGATAATTCACCCCTCCACTTT.

In DNA, the CDR3 is TGTGCCAGCAGCTTGCCGGACACTTATAACTATGGCTACACCTTC. Amino acid sequence: CASSLPDTYNYGYTF. This chain uses TRBV5-4 with TRBJ1-2; D possibly corresponds to TRBD1 (5 bases). V lost 1 base, J lost 1 base, and 11 bases lay in between. From germline, CDR1 is SGHNT and CDR2 YYREEE (reference sequence). The length of the CDR3 is 15 residues. The complete variable domain, with remaining parts taken from reference TRBV5-4 and TRBJ1-2, reads ETGVTQSPTHLIKTRGQQVTLRCSSQSGHNTVSWYQQALGQGPQFIFQYYREEENGRGNFPPRFSGLQFPNYSSELNVNALELDDSALYLCASSLPDTYNYGYTFGSGTRLTVV.

The V gene is TRBV5-4, the J gene TRBJ1-1; D is unclear. The germline CDR1 and CDR2 sequences are SGHNT and YYREEE (reference sequence). CDR3 size: 13 residues. Trimming removed 4 bases from V and 4 bases from J, with 11 bases in between. CDR3 DNA: TGTGCCAGCAGCCAAGCCCTGGGCACTGAAGCTTTCTTT. This translates into CASSQALGTEAFF.

This clonotype was seen repeatedly, ten times or more. The chain uses TRBV7-8 and TRBJ2-1, with a weak D call TRBD1 (5 bases). Germline V lookup: CDR1 SGHVS, CDR2 FQNEAQ. The CDR3 is 14 residues long. The V end lost 5 bases, the J end lost 8 bases, and 16 bases lay between the germline ends. CDR3: CASSPSNGADEQFF. CDR3 DNA sequence: TGTGCCAGCAGCCCCTCAAATGGGGCCGATGAGCAGTTCTTC.

In its sample, this clonotype was seen many times. The chain couples TRBV3-1 to TRBJ2-7; no definite D call. The V end lost 5 bases, the J end lost 5 bases, and 13 bases lay between the germline ends. The CDR3 totals 13 residues. The V gene's germline CDR1 is LGHDT and CDR2 YNNKEL (reference sequence). CDR3 protein: CASSYRFTDEQYF. CDR3 nucleotide sequence: TGTGCCAGCAGCTACAGATTCACCGACGAGCAGTACTTC.

The chain has TRBV12-3 or TRBV12-4 and TRBJ2-1; D ambiguous. V lost 6 bases and J lost 3, with 9 bases in between. This CDR3 contains 13 residues. DNA for the CDR3: TGTGCCAGCAGCGCCCCTAACTACAATGAGCAGTTCTTC. The encoded protein is CASSAPNYNEQFF.